This T cell receptor beta chain originates from a study of cytomegalovirus exposure and HLA in healthy donors (dated by TCRdb to 2016 to 2017). Context from the whole study: An earlier analysis of some 620 of the donors reported 276 Gb of sequence data and 95 million to 140 million unique TCR beta sequences obtained from approximately 180 million T cells. About 320 gigabases of sequencing data and tens of millions of unique TCR sequences were included in an early release covering around 650 HLA-typed donors. Of the 300 to 450 genotyped donors, 81% fell in the genetic ancestry cluster associated with self-reported Caucasian donors. The study was designed to test whether signatures of past pathogen exposure could be identified by cataloging public T cell receptors. The study used immunosequencing to profile the T cell repertoires of 670 or so subjects and linked those repertoires to cytomegalovirus serostatus. A separate validation cohort of some 130 different subjects was used in addition to the roughly 700-subject first cohort. The study combined high-throughput TCR immunosequencing, statistical association of individual TCRs with disease status, and machine learning to predict cytomegalovirus infection status. A later analysis re-analyzed previously published TCR beta repertoires from 666 donors and added high-resolution HLA genotyping to study TCR occurrence patterns. In the later analysis, no new phenotypic data were used to find candidate immune exposures; instead, reliance was placed on TCR beta sequences and their occurrence across donors. An earlier analysis of some 500 of the donors used high-throughput TCR beta sequencing to judge whether each TCR beta V gene segment behaved as functional or pseudogenic. Alongside the repertoire data, information on donor age, sex, ethnicity and CMV serostatus was compiled. A later genetic analysis used genome-wide SNP genotypes for about 55% of the 666 donors, treating that subset as a discovery cohort. All discovery cohort repertoires had been generated on a single sequencing platform. HLA typing covered class I and class II loci at four-digit resolution. The number of typed donors differed by locus: about 620-640 for A, B, C, DRB1 and DQB1; some 500 for DQA1; approximately 610 for DPA1; and around 470 for DPB1. About 5 DR-DQ haplotypes were handled as single units for association and clustering, since linkage in the cohort was strong. On average, roughly 240,000 unique TCR beta nucleotide sequences were sequenced per donor among a few hundred genotyped donors of the cohort, with around 19% of those sequences being non-productive. Results and caveats for the whole study, not just this receptor: In vitro tests confirmed that a few of the cytomegalovirus-associated TCR beta chains recognize cytomegalovirus antigens. Sequencing depth was assumed to be roughly uniform across donors in the presence/absence analyses, though that assumption may not hold. Most TCR sequences were observed very rarely across donors, whereas some public TCRs were present in many individuals. In a later genetic analysis, a missense DCLRE1C variant was associated with V-gene and J-gene trimming of TCR beta chains, and the association was replicated in an independent cohort. A later genetic analysis reported fewer N-insertions in productive TCRs among donors in an Asian-associated ancestry cluster than the 666-donor mean. Because the 87-base-pair reads could not distinguish some IMGT-functional V segments, including TRBV6-2 and TRBV6-3, those segments were excluded. In an earlier analysis of more than 450 of the donors, most TCR beta V segments were observed in productive rearrangements about 87% or about 30% of the time, broadly matching IMGT annotations. In a later analysis, the rate of TCR association differed among HLA loci, with DRB1 alleles having the most associated TCRs and HLA-C alleles having the fewest. A later analysis found that most CMV-associated TCR beta chains appeared HLA-restricted, with HLA associations seemingly driven largely by CMV exposure. In this cohort, only TCR beta chains were sequenced, and detectable features were limited by the absence of alpha or paired-chain data. When HLA alleles, especially DR and DQ, strongly co-occurred, TCR associations were difficult to assign to individual alleles. Because counts were too low, fewer than 20 rarely observed V segments, including chromosome 9 orphons, were excluded from the earlier analysis of fewer than 650 of the donors. The sequencing pipeline was judged likely to have produced a cluster of highly shared sequence variants as a technical artifact. The classifier was reported to diagnose cytomegalovirus status with high specificity and sensitivity in both the original cohort and the validation cohort. A further reported finding was that TCR beta sequences accurately predicted the HLA-A and HLA-B alleles for most subjects in the first cohort. Immune exposure information for the cohort was limited to CMV serostatus. Linkage disequilibrium might explain the correlated functional status among segregating V segments, but an unknown experimental factor could not be excluded. Compared with equally common non-associated chains, HLA-associated TCR beta chains in a later analysis were more clonally expanded and had lower generation probabilities. A later analysis associated 15,000 to 20,000 TCR beta sequences with specific HLA alleles at a false discovery rate of 0.05. The authors suggested that the approach could potentially be generalized to other disease states and immunological phenotypes. HLA typing was unavailable for some donors at each locus, so association tests used only the typed subset. In a later analysis, several top co-occurrence clusters were reported to appear linked to parvovirus B19, influenza, CMV and Epstein-Barr virus. The study gave a list of 150 to 200 TCR beta chains associated with cytomegalovirus.

On this clone itself: Its cognate antigen has yet to be identified. Base-call qualities are not available, and no considerably larger clone is one nucleotide away.

Via the germline V gene, CDR1 is MDHEN and CDR2 SYDVKM. V is clipped by 6 bases and J by 2 bases, and the sequence between their germline boundaries is 13 bases long. Including cysteine and phenylalanine, the CDR3 has 14 amino acids. The entry retains the CDR3 DNA only, 42 bases that are in frame from base 1. Libraries were prepared through the immunoSEQ multiplex PCR assay. For the multiplex PCR, a mixture combining 60 forward primers for TCR Vbeta segments and 13 reverse primers for TCR Jbeta segments was used. The CDR3 region of rearranged TCR beta genes was amplified from genomic DNA by a multiplex PCR assay. The Illumina HiSeq System was used to sequence the amplified TCR beta libraries as 87-base-pair reads. Turning to the authors' computational methods: A later analysis counted 65 million to 90 million unique TCR beta chains across the 690 or so repertoires, and roughly 10 million of these chains were shared by at least two donors. Raw reads were error-corrected and collapsed into unique sequences with a nearest-neighbor algorithm that merged closely related sequences to remove PCR and sequencing errors. To assign V, D and J gene segments, CDR3 sequences were aligned to IMGT reference sequences. Each retained sequence needed at least a six-nucleotide match to both a V gene segment and a J gene segment. A rearrangement was called productive if the CDR3 had no stop codons and remained in frame with V and J, and every other rearrangement was called non-productive. Following IMGT convention, CDR3 was defined as the stretch from the second conserved V-encoded cysteine up to the conserved J-encoded phenylalanine. Sequences without an unambiguous match to a single V gene segment were excluded from the earlier analysis of 500 to 700 of the donors. An earlier analysis of some 610 of the donors called V segments functional above 56.7% productive rearrangements and segregating when the between-donor standard deviation exceeded 5%. A statistical classification framework was developed to diagnose cytomegalovirus status using the catalog of TCR beta chain sequences. In a later analysis, V and J genes were assigned by comparing TCR nucleotide sequences against IMGT/GENE-DB human TR gene sequences. The TCRdist pipeline was used in a later analysis to assign CDR3 sequences and most-parsimonious VDJ recombination scenarios. In a later analysis, each TCR beta chain was defined by its CDR3 amino acid sequence together with its V-gene family, and reads without a unique V-gene family were excluded. As a way to deal with suspected cross-contamination and a sequencing artifact, a later analysis dropped over 550 nucleotide sequences that were highly shared and had low generation probability. A later analysis calculated a clonal expansion index for each public chain from normalized within-repertoire ranks of inferred template counts. Generation probabilities in a later analysis came from a VDJ recombination model fitted to out-of-frame rearrangements, and those results were checked against IGoR. Hypergeometric tests were used in a later analysis to score TCR-TCR, TCR-HLA and TCR-CMV co-occurrence, with a repertoire-size bias correction applied to the TCR pairs. In a later analysis, false discovery rates were estimated by permuting HLA or CMV assignments 20 times. In a later analysis, co-occurring TCRs were grouped with DBSCAN, and TCRdist sequence similarity was added when clustering was performed within HLA-allele-positive subsets. For co-occurrence clustering, repertoires with fewer than 30,000 or more than 120,000 public chains were excluded, along with five repertoires with anomalous nucleotide sharing. TCRdb retrieved this table from immuneACCESS and kept in-frame rearrangements only. Not all clones are present; in checked studies, unresolved V genes account for under half, and no reason is known for the remainder. From that table come the V and J calls and clone size; the DNA was used to work out D and trimming. The sample records 87,000 or so clones, 60% to 80% of which are singletons. Clones ranked in the top ten supply roughly 3.2% of the sample.

The cohort was made up of about 610 healthy bone marrow donors. At the time of sampling, every cohort member was nominally healthy, though immune exposures that went unrecorded were likely present. The donor was CMV seronegative and was included in the group of over 300 seronegative cohort members. A peripheral blood sample was provided by each donor, and peripheral blood mononuclear cells were used for TCR beta sequencing. Genomic DNA was extracted from the blood cell samples with the Qiagen DNeasy Blood Extraction Kit. The sequencing sample was made of PBMCs. The sequence links TRBV28 to TRBJ1-2; possibly the D gene is TRBD1, per 6 matching bases. This receptor was taken from a man in his fifties or sixties in good health and CMV-seronegative. The sequence in DNA is TGTGCCAGCAGACCGGGACACCTAAACTATGGCTACACCTTC. Translated, it gives CASRPGHLNYGYTF.